Reported below is one T cell receptor (beta chain). The sample belongs to a study of blood T cell repertoires in COVID-19. The overall study: The samples span acute and convalescent COVID-19 from the United States, Italy and Spain. T cells, B-cell-depleted T cells, or PBMCs provided the cDNA or gDNA that served as material.

As originally analysed: How many nucleated cells were present was estimated from reference gene primer amplification. Assay: immunoSEQ multiplex PCR; the TCRdb copy retains only in-frame clones and omits some. V, J and clone size were drawn from that table, and D and trimming were deduced from the DNA. Among approximately 330,000 clones, just over 85% were seen once, and the ten largest hold approximately 4.6%. Participant-given clinical history determined each cohort assignment. This CDR3 has 14 residues. Germline CDR1 and CDR2: SEHNR and FQNEAQ (reference sequence). V was cut by 2 bases and J by 4 bases, with 8 bases left in between.

The specimen sequenced was PBMCs or T cells enriched from blood (not recorded which). The sequence derives from a woman aged 40 to 55 with acute COVID-19. This chain uses TRBV7-9 with TRBJ1-4; weak D call: TRBD1 (6 bases). The CDR3 protein is CASSLQGSNEKLFF. The CDR3 region has the DNA TGTGCCAGCAGCTTACAGGGGAGTAATGAAAAACTGTTTTTT.